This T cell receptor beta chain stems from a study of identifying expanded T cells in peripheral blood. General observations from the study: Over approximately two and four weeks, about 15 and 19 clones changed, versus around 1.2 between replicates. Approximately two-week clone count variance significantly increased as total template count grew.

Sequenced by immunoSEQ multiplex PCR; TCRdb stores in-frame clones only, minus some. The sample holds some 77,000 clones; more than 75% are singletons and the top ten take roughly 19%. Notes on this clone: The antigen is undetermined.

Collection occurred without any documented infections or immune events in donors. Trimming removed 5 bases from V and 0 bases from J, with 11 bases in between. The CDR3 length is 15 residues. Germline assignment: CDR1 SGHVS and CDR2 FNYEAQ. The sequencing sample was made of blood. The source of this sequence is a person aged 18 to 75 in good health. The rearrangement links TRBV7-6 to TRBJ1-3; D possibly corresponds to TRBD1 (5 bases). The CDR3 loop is CASSTGTDSGNTIYF. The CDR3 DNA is TGTGCCAGCAGCACCGGGACGGACTCTGGAAACACCATATATTTT.